These 10 T cell receptor beta chains share one sample of origin, sequenced in a study of PD-1 blockade in classical Hodgkin lymphoma. Each of the patients experienced relapse following autologous stem cell transplantation, and their brentuximab vedotin exposure differed. Sequenced by immunoSEQ multiplex PCR; TCRdb stores in-frame clones only, minus some. This table has about 23,000 clones, over 60% appearing once. The sequences come from peripheral blood mononuclear cells (PBMCs), collected before the second cycle of nivolumab. The receptors were sampled from a human donor with classical Hodgkin lymphoma.

This rearrangement joins TRBV7-9 to TRBJ2-2; the D gene is possibly TRBD2 (7 bases). The CDR3 consists of 17 residues. Germline lookup yields CDR1 SEHNR and CDR2 FQNEAQ (reference sequence). The ends were cut back, 3 bases at V and 0 bases at J, with 14 bases in the middle. This chain's CDR3 is CASSFQRGHPNTGELFF. The CDR3 DNA is TGTGCCAGCAGCTTCCAGCGGGGACATCCGAACACCGGGGAGCTGTTTTTT.

There are a few counts of this clone. The chain recombines TRBV6-5 with TRBJ2-5; 11 bases are shared with TRBD2. The CDR3 loop spans 14 amino acids. Looked up from germline, CDR1 is MNHEY and CDR2 is SVGAGI. V shed 6 bases and J 5 bases; nucleotides not matched to a gene: 5. CDR3 DNA: TGTGCCAGCAGATGGGGGACTAGCGGTGAGACCCAGTACTTC. Amino acids: CASRWGTSGETQYF.

The chain recombines TRBV4-1 with TRBJ1-3, with TRBD1 matching over 8 bases. This CDR3 spans 14 amino acids. Trimming took 4 bases from V and 8 from J; bases not matched to a gene: 7. Germline V lookup: CDR1 MGHRA, CDR2 YSYEKL. The CDR3 here is CASSRDRGYDTIYF. As DNA, the CDR3 is TGCGCCAGCAGCCGAGACAGGGGATACGACACCATATATTTT.

The V gene is TRBV6-1, the J gene TRBJ2-1; D uncertain. This CDR3 comprises 15 residues. Germline V lookup: CDR1 MNHNS, CDR2 SASEGT. V dropped 4 bases and J dropped 7 bases, with 17 bases sitting between them. The CDR3 region is CASSAPAYPGNEQFF. The CDR3 coding sequence is TGTGCCAGCAGTGCGCCCGCGTACCCGGGTAATGAGCAGTTCTTC.

The sample holds one count of this clone. This chain joins TRBV2 and TRBJ2-2, with 8 bases identical to TRBD1. The germline CDR1 and CDR2 sequences are SNHLY and FYNNEI. Trimming took 7 bases from V and 7 from J; bases not matched to a gene: 5. The CDR3 is made up of 13 amino acids. The CDR3 DNA follows: TGTGCCAGCATGCCCGGGACAGGCGGGGAGCTGTTTTTT. Translation: CASMPGTGGELFF.

This clone is medium-sized in the sample. Its ends do not fully match the called genes, so a read error is possible. This chain joins TRBV7-7 and TRBJ2-1, with D perhaps matching TRBD1 or TRBD2 (5 bases each). The CDR3 sequence is 14 residues long. Germline V gives CDR1 SSHAT, CDR2 FNYEAQ (reference sequence). CDR3 in amino acids: CASSFGGPADEQFF. CDR3 sequence (DNA): TGTGCTAGCAGCTTTGGGGGTCCCGCCGATGAGCAGTTCTTC.

This chain uses TRBV29-1 with TRBJ2-1; D is uncertain. CDR1 and CDR2 from the germline V gene are SQVTM and ANQGSEA. This CDR3 has 12 amino acids. V was clipped by 4 bases and J by 7 bases, with 11 bases between them. This CDR3 reads CSVVFRLNEQFF. Here the CDR3 DNA reads TGCAGCGTTGTATTCCGTCTGAATGAGCAGTTCTTC.

The chain carries TRBV27 and TRBJ1-1, with D possibly being TRBD1 (5 bases). The germline V gene encodes CDR1 MNHEY and CDR2 SMNVEV (reference sequence). The CDR3 loop spans 15 amino acids. Trimming left V 7 bases short and J 4 bases short, with 19 bases between. CDR3 DNA sequence: TGTGCCAGCAAGTGGGTTATGGGAGGGGTCACTGAAGCTTTCTTT. Residues: CASKWVMGGVTEAFF.

V and J are TRBV19 and TRBJ2-3, with D possibly being TRBD2 (6 bases). The CDR3 sequence is 14 residues long. V was pared by 3 bases and J by 2 bases, with 9 bases between. CDR1 and CDR2 (germline): LNHDA, SQIVND (reference sequence). CDR3 DNA sequence: TGTGCCAGTAGTATCGAGGGACTCACAGATACGCAGTATTTT. The encoded protein is CASSIEGLTDTQYF. Full variable domain (remainder filled in from reference TRBV19 and TRBJ2-3): DGGITQSPKYLFRKEGQNVTLSCEQNLNHDAMYWYRQDPGQGLRLIYYSQIVNDFQKGDIAEGYSVSREKKESFPLTVTSAQKNPTAFYLCASSIEGLTDTQYFGPGTRLTVL.

This chain connects TRBV6-1 to TRBJ1-2; 7 bases are a match to TRBD1. CDR3 length equals 14 residues. The V gene's germline CDR1 is MNHNS and CDR2 SASEGT. Unmatched junction bases numbered 9, after V lost 4 bases and J lost 7 bases. The CDR3 protein is CASSGTRGAGGYTF. In nucleotides, the CDR3 is TGTGCCAGCAGTGGTACCAGGGGGGCGGGTGGCTACACCTTC.